The 8 T cell receptor beta chains below come from one sample, sequenced in a study of T-cell memory formation after mild COVID-19. TCRdb reanalysed the 5' RACE reads using MiXCR and keeps one entry per CDR3 protein. The sample yields about 190,000 distinct CDR3 sequences, around 18% seen once. Sequenced: PBMCs or a T cell subset sorted from them (not recorded which). The source is an adult woman who had mild COVID-19 (a few samples of this study predate the infection). Cell type and time point are not known.

The chain carries TRBV9 and TRBJ2-5, with a tentative D call TRBD1 (6 bases). Trimming cost V 3 bases and J 4 bases, with 10 bases left between them. This CDR3 contains 13 residues. CDR1 and CDR2 from the germline V gene are SGDLS and YYNGEE. CDR3 loop: CASSAGDGETQYF. CDR3 bases: TGTGCCAGCAGCGCAGGGGACGGAGAGACCCAGTACTTC. The variable domain in full, with the rest retrieved from reference TRBV9 and TRBJ2-5, is DSGVTQTPKHLITATGQRVTLRCSPRSGDLSVYWYQQSLDQGLQFLIQYYNGEERAKGNILERFSAQQFPDLHSELNLSSLELGDSALYFCASSAGDGETQYFGPGTRLLVL.

This clonotype was found a few times. V and J are TRBV20-1 and TRBJ2-1; TRBD2 matches 12 bases. Germline trimming cut 6 bases from V and 4 bases from J; bases unmatched to any gene: 10. The CDR3 length is 16 residues. Per germline, CDR1 DFQATT and CDR2 SNEGSKA (reference sequence). The CDR3 loop reads CSAIDRTSGNYNEQFF. In nucleotides, the CDR3 is TGCAGTGCCATCGACCGGACTAGCGGGAATTACAATGAGCAGTTCTTC.

The table lists this clonotype with a few counts. This chain links TRBV7-9 with TRBJ2-1; the D is unclear. V lost 3 bases and J lost 6, with 15 bases in between. The CDR3 length is 15 residues. Germline V gives CDR1 SEHNR, CDR2 FQNEAQ (reference sequence). CDR3 in amino acids: CASSFRALWGNEQFF. The DNA for the CDR3 is TGTGCCAGCAGCTTTCGGGCCCTTTGGGGCAATGAGCAGTTCTTC. The whole variable domain, remainder taken from reference TRBV7-9 and TRBJ2-1, is DTGVSQNPRHKITKRGQNVTFRCDPISEHNRLYWYRQTLGQGPEFLTYFQNEAQLEKSRLLSDRFSAERPKGSFSTLEIQRTEQGDSAMYLCASSFRALWGNEQFFGPGTRLTVL.

This clonotype turned up a few times. This chain links TRBV10-3 with TRBJ2-2; 11 bases are shared with TRBD2. The junction had 7 bases not matched to a gene; V was cut back by 7 bases and J by 6 bases. The CDR3 is 15 amino acids. Germline values: CDR1 ENHRY, CDR2 SYGVKD. The CDR3 region is CAIKASGGKAGELFF. CDR3 bases: TGTGCCATCAAGGCTAGCGGGGGGAAGGCCGGGGAGCTGTTTTTT.

The J gene is TRBJ1-2, the V gene TRBV11-2; D is perhaps TRBD1 (5 bases). The length of the CDR3 is 15 residues. Trimming took off 7 bases at V and 4 bases at J, with 19 bases between the two ends. Germline V CDR1 and CDR2: SGHAT, FQNNGV. The CDR3 bases are TGTGCCAGCACCCTGTGGGGGTCGGAGGGCTATGGCTACACCTTC. Its translation is CASTLWGSEGYGYTF.

This clonotype was recorded only once. The genes are TRBV5-6 and TRBJ2-2; no reliable D call. CDR1 is SGHDT, CDR2 YYEEEE, per germline. This CDR3 comprises 13 residues. V lost 6 bases to trimming and J lost 13 bases, with 19 bases between them. CDR3 loop: CASTPFVSGGLFF. The CDR3 DNA reads TGTGCCAGCACCCCATTTGTATCGGGTGGGCTGTTTTTT.

J is TRBJ2-3 and V is TRBV12-3 or TRBV12-4; 10 bases map to TRBD2. V trimming: 5 bases; J trimming: 8 bases; junction bases outside the gene matches: 7. CDR3 length: 14 residues. The CDR3 DNA reads TGTGCCAGCAGTCCGGGACTAGCGACCGGTACGCAGTATTTT. Its protein is CASSPGLATGTQYF.

The sample holds a few counts of this clonotype. The V gene is TRBV7-2, the J gene TRBJ2-5, with 7 bases lining up with TRBD2. Looked up from germline, CDR1 is SGHTA and CDR2 is FQGNSA. The CDR3 spans 13 residues. V shed 4 bases and J 12 bases; nucleotides not matched to a gene: 11. The chain's CDR3 is CASSSHIAGPEYF. DNA for the CDR3: TGTGCCAGCAGCTCCCATATAGCGGGTCCAGAGTACTTC.